The clone carrying this T cell receptor beta chain was recorded at least ten times. These data come from a study of CD8 T cells in ankylosing spondylitis. TCRdb analysed the 5' RACE reads with MiXCR anew, one entry per CDR3 protein. The table has 200,000 to 300,000 distinct CDR3 sequences, more than 9% seen once. The CDR3 loop spans 14 amino acids. The V end was cut by 2 bases, the J end by 4 bases, with 11 bases between. Germline loops: CDR1 MNHEY, CDR2 SVGAGI. The genes are TRBV6-5 and TRBJ1-1, with D maybe TRBD1 (5 bases). This TCR was sampled from a male donor with ankylosing spondylitis or in good health (not recorded which). Sequenced input: blood, either unsorted or a sorted T cell fraction (not recorded which). CDR3 protein: CASSYRGAGTEAFF. The DNA for the CDR3 is TGTGCCAGCAGTTACAGGGGCGCGGGCACTGAAGCTTTCTTT.